These 6 T cell receptor beta chains were all obtained from the same sample, sequenced in a study of siplizumab effects on memory and regulatory T cells. Sequencing was performed with immunoSEQ multiplex PCR; in TCRdb, only in-frame clones are kept and a portion is missing. The sample carries about 100,000 clones, about 94% recorded once. Sequenced: non-Treg CD4+ T cells sorted from blood. Receptor source: a human donor in good health.

The chain recombines TRBV7-8 with TRBJ2-2; D gene ambiguous. V lost 5 bases and J lost 4, with 17 bases in between. This CDR3 spans 16 amino acids. Germline V CDR1 and CDR2: SGHVS, FQNEAQ. In DNA form, the CDR3 reads TGTGCCAGCAGCCCCCGATCTCTACCAAGCACCGGGGAGCTGTTTTTT. This sequence encodes CASSPRSLPSTGELFF.

This rearrangement joins TRBV6-1 to TRBJ1-2; D call uncertain. This CDR3 comprises 14 residues. Germline V gives CDR1 MNHNS, CDR2 SASEGT. Trimming removed 1 base at V and 2 bases at J, with 8 bases between. The CDR3 loop is CASSEVVQNYGYTF. The CDR3 DNA follows: TGTGCCAGCAGTGAAGTTGTACAGAACTATGGCTACACCTTC.

V is TRBV18 and J is TRBJ1-1, with D hard to call. The CDR3 totals 15 residues. Per the germline V gene, CDR1 is KGHSH and CDR2 is LQKENI. Trimming removed 3 bases from V and 0 bases from J, with 11 bases in between. For the CDR3, the DNA is TGTGCCAGCTCACCGTCTGGAACCTTGAACACTGAAGCTTTCTTT. Translation gives CASSPSGTLNTEAFF.

The chain carries TRBV7-2 and TRBJ2-3; no reliable D call. The germline V gene has CDR1 SGHTA and CDR2 FQGNSA. This CDR3 has 15 amino acids. Trimming stripped 7 bases from V and 5 bases from J, with 19 bases between. The CDR3 sequence is CASNLIARLGDTQYF. The CDR3 nucleotides read TGTGCCAGCAACCTAATAGCCAGATTAGGAGATACGCAGTATTTT.

The chain carries TRBV11-3 and TRBJ2-1; a possible D gene is TRBD1 (6 bases). Between the trimmed V and J ends, which lost 1 base and 1 base, there was a span of 11 bases. CDR1 SGHNT and CDR2 YENEEA come from the germline V gene. The CDR3 is 16 amino acids. The DNA of the CDR3 is TGTGCCAGCAGCTTAGGCAGGGGAATGTCCTACAATGAGCAGTTCTTC. It is translated as CASSLGRGMSYNEQFF.

J is TRBJ2-5 and V is TRBV7-2, with D possibly being TRBD2 (6 bases). V lost 0 bases, J lost 4 bases, and 9 bases lay in between. This CDR3 contains 14 residues. The germline V gene encodes CDR1 SGHTA and CDR2 FQGNSA. The CDR3 nucleotides are TGTGCCAGCAGCTTAGCGGTGGGACTAGAGACCCAGTACTTC. It encodes CASSLAVGLETQYF.